This entry features one T cell receptor beta chain sequence. Its antigen is still unknown. Investigators amplified TCR beta CDR3 regions from RNA transcripts. Second-round multiplex PCR came after first-round RT-PCR with HTBI primers. TCRdb re-called the multiplex PCR reads through MiXCR, storing one row per CDR3 protein. The sample has about 640,000 distinct CDR3 sequences, over 40% seen once. This CDR3 spans 12 amino acids. Trimming stripped 7 bases from V and 6 bases from J, with 12 bases between. Germline V gene lookup returns CDR1 SGHRS and CDR2 YFSETQ. This sample stems from a study of Graves' ophthalmopathy and Graves' hyperthyroidism. Study-wide results and limits: Appearing in blood as well were most expanded thyroid clonotypes above 0.001 frequency.

Pregnancy or lactation, uncontrolled infections and other autoimmune diseases were grounds for excluding patients. PBMCs came from more than 7.5 ml of fresh peripheral blood. The TCR sequence derives from an adult man with Graves' ophthalmopathy. The chain is built from TRBV5-1 and TRBJ2-3; D possibly matches TRBD1 or TRBD2 (6 bases each). Sequencing was performed on peripheral blood. CDR3 bases: TGCGCCAGCGGCCCGGGGGCTGATACGCAGTATTTT. Its translation: CASGPGADTQYF. Full variable domain (missing parts from reference TRBV5-1 and TRBJ2-3): KAGVTQTPRYLIKTRGQQVTLSCSPISGHRSVSWYQQTPGQGLQFLFEYFSETQRNKGNFPGRFSGRQFSNSRSEMNVSTLELGDSALYLCASGPGADTQYFGPGTRLTVL.